The entry below gives a single T cell receptor (beta chain) sequence along with its context. J lost 8 bases, V lost 4 bases, and 9 bases had no gene match. Germline V lookup: CDR1 MNHEY, CDR2 SVGEGT. This CDR3 contains 14 residues. Categorization into cohorts depended on clinical history that participants reported. This entry comes from a study of blood T cell repertoires in COVID-19. Turning to the study itself: Whether acute or convalescent, the COVID-19 samples came from the United States, Italy and Spain. Nucleic acid was either cDNA or gDNA, and it came from T cells, B-cell-depleted T cells, or PBMCs.

The authors' processing: Counts of nucleated cells, estimated from reference gene primer amplification, were obtained. The method was immunoSEQ multiplex PCR; TCRdb's version includes in-frame clones alone and lacks a portion of them. V, J and clone size reflect that table, while D and trimming were determined from the DNA. The data show roughly 500,000 clones, 88% seen once. This rearrangement joins TRBV6-2 or TRBV6-3 to TRBJ2-3; 7 bases align to TRBD2. The origin of this receptor is a woman in her thirties or forties who had recovered from COVID-19. The sample comprised PBMCs or T cells enriched from blood (not recorded which). The CDR3 DNA reads as TGTGCCAGCAGTTCCAGGACTAGAAATCGTACGCAGTATTTT. This gives the protein CASSSRTRNRTQYF.